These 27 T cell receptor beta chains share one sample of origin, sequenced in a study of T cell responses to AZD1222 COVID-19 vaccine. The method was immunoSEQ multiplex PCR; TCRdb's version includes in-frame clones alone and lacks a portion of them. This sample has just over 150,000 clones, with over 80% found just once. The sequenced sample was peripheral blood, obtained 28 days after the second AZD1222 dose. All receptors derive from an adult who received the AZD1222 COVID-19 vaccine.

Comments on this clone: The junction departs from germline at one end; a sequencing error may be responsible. The DNA of the CDR3 is TGTGCCAGCTCTCCACCACCGGGCGCCTACGAGCAGTACTTC. It is translated as CASSPPPGAYEQYF. V usage is TRBV18 and J usage is TRBJ2-7; D is ambiguous. In germline, CDR1 is KGHSH, CDR2 LQKENI. The CDR3 totals 14 residues.

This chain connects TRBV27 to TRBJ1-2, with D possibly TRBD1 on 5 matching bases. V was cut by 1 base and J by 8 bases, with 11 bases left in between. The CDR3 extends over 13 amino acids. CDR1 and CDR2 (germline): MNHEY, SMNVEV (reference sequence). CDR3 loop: CASSLLGTGGYTF. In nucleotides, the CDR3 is TGTGCCAGCAGTTTATTGGGGACGGGGGGCTACACCTTC.

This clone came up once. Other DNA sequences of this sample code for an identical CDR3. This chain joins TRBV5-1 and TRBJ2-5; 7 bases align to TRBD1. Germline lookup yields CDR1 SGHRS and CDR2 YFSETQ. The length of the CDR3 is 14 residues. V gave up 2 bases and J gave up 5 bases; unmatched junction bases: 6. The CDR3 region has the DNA TGCGCCAGCAGCTTAAGGGGGCTAGGTGAGACCCAGTACTTC. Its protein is CASSLRGLGETQYF.

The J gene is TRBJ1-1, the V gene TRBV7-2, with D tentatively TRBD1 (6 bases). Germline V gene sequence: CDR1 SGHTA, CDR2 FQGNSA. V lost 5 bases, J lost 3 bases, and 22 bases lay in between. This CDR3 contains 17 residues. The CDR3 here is CASSRAGQGLIYTEAFF. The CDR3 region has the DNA TGTGCCAGCAGCCGCGCAGGGCAGGGGTTGATTTACACTGAAGCTTTCTTT.

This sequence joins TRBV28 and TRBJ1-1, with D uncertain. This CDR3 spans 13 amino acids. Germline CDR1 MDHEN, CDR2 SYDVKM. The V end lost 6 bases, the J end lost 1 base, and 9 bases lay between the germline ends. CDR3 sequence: CASRVHRNTEAFF. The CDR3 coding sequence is TGTGCCAGCAGAGTTCACAGGAACACTGAAGCTTTCTTT.

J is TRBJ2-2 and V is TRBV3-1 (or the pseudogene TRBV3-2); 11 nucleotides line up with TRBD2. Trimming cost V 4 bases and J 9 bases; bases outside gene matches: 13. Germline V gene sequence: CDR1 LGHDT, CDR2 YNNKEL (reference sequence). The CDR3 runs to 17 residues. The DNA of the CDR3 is TGTGCCAGCAGCCTCCCTACTAGCGGGAGATCGACCCGGGAGCTGTTTTTT. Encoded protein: CASSLPTSGRSTRELFF.

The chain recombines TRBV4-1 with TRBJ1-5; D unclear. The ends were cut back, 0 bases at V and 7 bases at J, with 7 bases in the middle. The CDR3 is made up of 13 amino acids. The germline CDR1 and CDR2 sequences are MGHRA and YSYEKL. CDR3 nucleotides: TGCGCCAGCAGCCAAGATCAGTTACAGCCCCAGCATTTT. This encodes CASSQDQLQPQHF.

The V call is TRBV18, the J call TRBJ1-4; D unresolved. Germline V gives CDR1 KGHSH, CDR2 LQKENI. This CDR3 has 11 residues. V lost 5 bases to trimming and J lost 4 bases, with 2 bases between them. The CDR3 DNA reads TGTGCCAGCTCAATTAATGAAAAACTGTTTTTT. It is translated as CASSINEKLFF. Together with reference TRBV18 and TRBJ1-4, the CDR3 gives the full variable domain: NAGVMQNPRHLVRRRGQEARLRCSPMKGHSHVYWYRQLPEEGLKFMVYLQKENIIDESGMPKERFSAEFPKEGPSILRIQQVVRGDSAAYFCASSINEKLFFGSGTQLSVL.

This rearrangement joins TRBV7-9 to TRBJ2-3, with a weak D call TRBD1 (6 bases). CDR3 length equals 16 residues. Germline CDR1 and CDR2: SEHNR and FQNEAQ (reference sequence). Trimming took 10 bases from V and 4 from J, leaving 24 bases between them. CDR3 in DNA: TGTGCCATCCCCTTAGGAGAGGCAGGGGCATCAGATACGCAGTATTTT. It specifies CAIPLGEAGASDTQYF.

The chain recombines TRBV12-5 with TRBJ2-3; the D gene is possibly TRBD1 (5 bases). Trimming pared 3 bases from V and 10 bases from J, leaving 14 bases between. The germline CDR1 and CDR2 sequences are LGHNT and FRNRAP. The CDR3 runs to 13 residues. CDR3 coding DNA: TGTGCTAGTGGTTTAACAGGTCCTGGTCCGCAGTATTTT. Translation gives CASGLTGPGPQYF.

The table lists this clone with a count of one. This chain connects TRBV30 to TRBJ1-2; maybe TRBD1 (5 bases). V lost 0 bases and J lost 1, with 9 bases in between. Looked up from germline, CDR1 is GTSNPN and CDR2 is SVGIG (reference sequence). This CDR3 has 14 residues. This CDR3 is CAWSVQGNNYGYTF. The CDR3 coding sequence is TGTGCCTGGAGTGTCCAGGGTAATAACTATGGCTACACCTTC.

This chain's CDR3 is CASSLVGTVNYEQYF. The CDR3 DNA reads TGTGCCAGCAGCTTGGTGGGGACAGTCAACTACGAGCAGTACTTC. The rearrangement uses TRBV5-4 and TRBJ2-7; 7 bases align to TRBD1. V dropped 0 bases and J dropped 3; count of bases not matched to a gene: 6. Germline CDR1 and CDR2: SGHNT and YYREEE (reference sequence). The CDR3 runs to 15 residues.

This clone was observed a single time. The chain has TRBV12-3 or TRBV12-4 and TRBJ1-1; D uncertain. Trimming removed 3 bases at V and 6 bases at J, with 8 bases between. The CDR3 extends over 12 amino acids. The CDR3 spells CASSFGVPEAFF. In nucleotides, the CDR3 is TGTGCCAGCAGTTTCGGGGTTCCTGAAGCTTTCTTT.

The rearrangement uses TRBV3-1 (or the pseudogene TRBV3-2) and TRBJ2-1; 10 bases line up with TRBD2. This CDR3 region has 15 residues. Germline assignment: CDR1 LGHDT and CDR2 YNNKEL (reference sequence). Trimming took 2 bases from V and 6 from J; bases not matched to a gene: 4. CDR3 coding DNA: TGTGCCAGCAGCCAACTAGCGGGAGTTTTCAATGAGCAGTTCTTC. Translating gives CASSQLAGVFNEQFF.

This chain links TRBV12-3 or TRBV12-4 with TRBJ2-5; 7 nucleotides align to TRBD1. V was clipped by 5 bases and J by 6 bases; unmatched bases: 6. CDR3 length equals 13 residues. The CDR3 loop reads CASSPQGRQTQYF. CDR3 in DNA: TGTGCCAGCAGTCCACAGGGGCGACAGACCCAGTACTTC.

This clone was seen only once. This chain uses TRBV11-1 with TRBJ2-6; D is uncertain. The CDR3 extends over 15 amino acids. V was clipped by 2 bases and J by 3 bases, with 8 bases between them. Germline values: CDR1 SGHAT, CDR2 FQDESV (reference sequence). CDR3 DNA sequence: TGTGCCAGCAGCTTATGGGCAAGTGGGGCCAACGTCCTGACTTTC. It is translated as CASSLWASGANVLTF.

CDR3 coding DNA: TGCAGCGCCGGGCCCGGGAATGAAAAACTGTTTTTT. Protein product: CSAGPGNEKLFF. The chain uses TRBV29-1 and TRBJ1-4; D gene ambiguous. The CDR3 sequence is 12 residues long. From germline, CDR1 is SQVTM and CDR2 ANQGSEA. Trimming cost V 7 bases and J 5 bases, with 11 bases left between them.

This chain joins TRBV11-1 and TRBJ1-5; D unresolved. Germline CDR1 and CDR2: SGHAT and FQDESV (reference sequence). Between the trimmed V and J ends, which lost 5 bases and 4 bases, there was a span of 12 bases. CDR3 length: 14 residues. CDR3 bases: TGTGCCAGCAGCACCGGAGGACCTAATCAGCCCCAGCATTTT. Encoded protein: CASSTGGPNQPQHF. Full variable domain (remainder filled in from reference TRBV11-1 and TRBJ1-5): EAEVAQSPRYKITEKSQAVAFWCDPISGHATLYWYRQILGQGPELLVQFQDESVVDDSQLPKDRFSAERLKGVDSTLKIQPAELGDSAMYLCASSTGGPNQPQHFGDGTRLSIL.

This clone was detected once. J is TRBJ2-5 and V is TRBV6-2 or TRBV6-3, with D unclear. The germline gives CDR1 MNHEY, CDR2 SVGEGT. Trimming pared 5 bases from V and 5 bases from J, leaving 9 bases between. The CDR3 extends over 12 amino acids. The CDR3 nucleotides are TGTGCCAGCAGTGTTAGCCCCGAGACCCAGTACTTC. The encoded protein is CASSVSPETQYF.

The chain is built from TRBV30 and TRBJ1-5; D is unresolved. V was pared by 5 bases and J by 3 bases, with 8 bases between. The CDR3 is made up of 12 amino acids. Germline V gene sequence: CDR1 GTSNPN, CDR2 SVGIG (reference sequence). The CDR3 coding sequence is TGTGCCTGGTCGGGGAACAATCAGCCCCAGCATTTT. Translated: CAWSGNNQPQHF. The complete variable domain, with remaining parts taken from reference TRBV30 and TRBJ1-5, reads SQTIHQWPATLVQPVGSPLSLECTVEGTSNPNLYWYRQAAGRGLQLLFYSVGIGQISSEVPQNLSASRPQDRQFILSSKKLLLSDSGFYLCAWSGNNQPQHFGDGTRLSIL.

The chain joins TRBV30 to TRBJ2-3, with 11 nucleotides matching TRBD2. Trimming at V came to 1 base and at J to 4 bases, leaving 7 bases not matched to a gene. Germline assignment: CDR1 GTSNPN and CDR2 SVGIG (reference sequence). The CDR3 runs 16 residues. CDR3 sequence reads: CAWSGHSGRAADTQYF. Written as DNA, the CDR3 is TGTGCCTGGAGTGGTCATAGCGGGAGGGCGGCAGATACGCAGTATTTT.

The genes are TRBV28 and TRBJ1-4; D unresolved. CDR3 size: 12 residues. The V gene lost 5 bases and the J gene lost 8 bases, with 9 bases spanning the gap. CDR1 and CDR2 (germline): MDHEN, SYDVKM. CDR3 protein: CASSTRIEKLFF. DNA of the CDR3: TGTGCCAGCAGTACTCGGATCGAAAAACTGTTTTTT. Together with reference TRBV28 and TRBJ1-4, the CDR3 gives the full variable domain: DVKVTQSSRYLVKRTGEKVFLECVQDMDHENMFWYRQDPGLGLRLIYFSYDVKMKEKGDIPEGYSVSREKKERFSLILESASTNQTSMYLCASSTRIEKLFFGSGTQLSVL.

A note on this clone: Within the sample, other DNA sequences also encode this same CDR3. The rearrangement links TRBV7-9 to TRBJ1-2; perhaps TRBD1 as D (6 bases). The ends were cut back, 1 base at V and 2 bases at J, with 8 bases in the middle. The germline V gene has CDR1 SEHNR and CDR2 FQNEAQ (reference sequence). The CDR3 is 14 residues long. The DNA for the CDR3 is TGTGCCAGCAGCTTAGGAACAGGGAACTATGGCTACACCTTC. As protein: CASSLGTGNYGYTF.

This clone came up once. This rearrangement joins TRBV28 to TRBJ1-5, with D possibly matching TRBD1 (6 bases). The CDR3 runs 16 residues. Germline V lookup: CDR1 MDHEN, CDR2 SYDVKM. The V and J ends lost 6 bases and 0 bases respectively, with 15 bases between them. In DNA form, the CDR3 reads TGTGCCAGCAGACCGGGAGGGGGTTTTAGCAATCAGCCCCAGCATTTT. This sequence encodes CASRPGGGFSNQPQHF.

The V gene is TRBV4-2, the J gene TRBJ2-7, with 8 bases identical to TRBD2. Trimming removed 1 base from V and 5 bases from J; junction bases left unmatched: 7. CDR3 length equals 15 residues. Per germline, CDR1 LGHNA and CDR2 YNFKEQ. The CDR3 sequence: CASSQAPTSVNEQYF. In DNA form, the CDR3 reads TGTGCCAGCAGCCAAGCCCCGACTAGCGTCAACGAGCAGTACTTC.

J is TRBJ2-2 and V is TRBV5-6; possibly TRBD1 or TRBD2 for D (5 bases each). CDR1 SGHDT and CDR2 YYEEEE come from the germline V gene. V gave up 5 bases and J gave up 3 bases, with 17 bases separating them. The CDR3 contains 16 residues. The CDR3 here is CASSRDPARDTGELFF. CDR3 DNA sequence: TGTGCCAGCAGTAGGGACCCCGCAAGGGACACCGGGGAGCTGTTTTTT. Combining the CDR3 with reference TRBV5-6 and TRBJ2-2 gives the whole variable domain DAGVTQSPTHLIKTRGQQVTLRCSPKSGHDTVSWYQQALGQGPQFIFQYYEEEERQRGNFPDRFSGHQFPNYSSELNVNALLLGDSALYLCASSRDPARDTGELFFGEGSRLTVL.

The CDR3: CASSRGVNYGYTF. For the CDR3, the DNA is TGTGCCAGCAGTCGCGGCGTTAACTATGGCTACACCTTC. The chain carries TRBV28 and TRBJ1-2; D remains unclear. CDR1 and CDR2 from the germline V gene are MDHEN and SYDVKM. The CDR3 extends over 13 amino acids. V lost 5 bases to trimming and J lost 1 base, with 8 bases between them.